These 22 T cell receptor beta chains were sequenced from one sample in a study of human T cells and chemical hapten exposure. Documented time point: patch test 1, 2 weeks after DPC sensitization. Treatment: therapeutic diphenylcyclopropenone sensitization with weekly scalp DPC. MiXCR, applied by TCRdb to the RACE reads, yields one record per CDR3 protein. The data show around 150,000 distinct CDR3 sequences, around 13% seen once. This specimen consisted of whole blood, obtained in connection with sensitization to the hapten diphenylcyclopropenone (DPC). These receptors were taken from a woman aged 25-40 years with alopecia areata. Some clones in this sample may be carry-over from other donors' samples.

The V and J genes are TRBV5-6 and TRBJ1-1, with 10 bases that match TRBD1. CDR3 length: 17 residues. Germline V gene lookup returns CDR1 SGHDT and CDR2 YYEEEE. The junction had 10 bases not matched to a gene; V was cut back by 2 bases and J by 3 bases. The CDR3 protein is CASSLLGQGTTYTEAFF. CDR3 coding DNA: TGTGCCAGCAGCTTATTGGGACAGGGGACGACCTACACTGAAGCTTTCTTT.

This clonotype showed up just a few times. The rearrangement uses TRBV3-1 and TRBJ2-3, with 11 bases lining up with TRBD2. Germline CDR1 LGHDT, CDR2 YNNKEL (reference sequence). With 3 bases clipped from V and 0 bases from J, the junction kept 2 bases outside the gene matches. This CDR3 spans 16 amino acids. CDR3 amino acids: CASSQGLAESTDTQYF. As DNA, the CDR3 is TGTGCCAGCAGCCAGGGACTAGCGGAGAGCACAGATACGCAGTATTTT.

This clonotype came up a few times. The genes are TRBV18 and TRBJ2-3; D perhaps matches TRBD2 (5 bases). V lost 5 bases and J 2 bases, leaving 14 bases between the germline ends. Germline V lookup: CDR1 KGHSH, CDR2 LQKENI. This CDR3 comprises 15 residues. CDR3 residues: CASSDERGVTDTQYF. The CDR3 region has the DNA TGTGCCAGCTCAGACGAACGGGGAGTCACAGATACGCAGTATTTT. The full variable domain, completed using reference TRBV18 and TRBJ2-3, is NAGVMQNPRHLVRRRGQEARLRCSPMKGHSHVYWYRQLPEEGLKFMVYLQKENIIDESGMPKERFSAEFPKEGPSILRIQQVVRGDSAAYFCASSDERGVTDTQYFGPGTRLTVL.

The genes are TRBV4-1 and TRBJ2-5, with a possible D match to TRBD2 (5 bases). Germline lookup yields CDR1 MGHRA and CDR2 YSYEKL. Trimming removed 2 bases at V and 4 bases at J, with 14 bases between. The CDR3 runs to 15 residues. CDR3 in amino acids: CASSQLGLRPETQYF. CDR3 DNA: TGCGCCAGCAGCCAACTCGGACTGCGGCCAGAGACCCAGTACTTC.

This clonotype has just a few counts. V is TRBV29-1 and J is TRBJ2-5; D may be TRBD2 (6 bases). Germline V lookup: CDR1 SQVTM, CDR2 ANQGSEA. The CDR3 totals 15 residues. The V end lost 0 bases, the J end lost 0 bases, and 11 bases lay between the germline ends. As DNA, the CDR3 is TGCAGCGTTGAAGATTCGGGGGTTTACCAAGAGACCCAGTACTTC. As protein: CSVEDSGVYQETQYF.

The V call is TRBV20-1, the J call TRBJ2-7; 10 bases align to TRBD1. After removal of 3 bases from V and 3 bases from J, the junction contained 5 bases not matched to a gene. CDR3 size: 14 residues. Germline V lookup: CDR1 DFQATT, CDR2 SNEGSKA (reference sequence). The CDR3 sequence: CSARTDRGRYEQYF. In DNA form, the CDR3 reads TGCAGTGCTAGGACCGACAGGGGGCGCTACGAGCAGTACTTC.

This clonotype has only a few counts. This sequence joins TRBV6-6 and TRBJ2-3; TRBD2 is a possible D gene (6 bases). This CDR3 region has 14 residues. The V and J ends lost 5 bases and 2 bases respectively, with 11 bases between them. In germline, CDR1 is MNHNY, CDR2 SVGAGI (reference sequence). CDR3 region: CASSNGRDTDTQYF. CDR3 sequence (DNA): TGTGCCAGCAGTAATGGGCGGGACACAGATACGCAGTATTTT.

The J gene is TRBJ1-2, the V gene TRBV7-9; possible D gene TRBD1, 5 bases. The V and J ends lost 5 bases and 2 bases respectively, with 15 bases between them. This CDR3 comprises 15 residues. Germline V CDR1 and CDR2: SEHNR, FQNEAQ (reference sequence). CDR3 sequence reads: CASSIDSGINYGYTF. As DNA, the CDR3 is TGTGCCAGCAGCATCGACTCAGGGATCAACTATGGCTACACCTTC.

This clonotype was seen more than once but under ten times. The chain carries TRBV6-5 and TRBJ2-2, with a possible D match to TRBD1 (7 bases). V was pared by 2 bases and J by 4 bases, with 11 bases between. CDR3 size: 15 residues. Per the germline V gene, CDR1 is MNHEY and CDR2 is SVGAGI. The DNA of the CDR3 is TGTGCCAGCAGTTACCAGGAGGGGGCCACCGGGGAGCTGTTTTTT. Protein: CASSYQEGATGELFF.

This clonotype showed up just a few times. The rearrangement uses TRBV20-1 and TRBJ2-3, with 8 nucleotides matching TRBD1. The junction had 4 bases not matched to a gene; V was cut back by 0 bases and J by 2 bases. The CDR3 length is 15 residues. CDR1 is DFQATT, CDR2 SNEGSKA, per germline (reference sequence). In DNA, the CDR3 is TGCAGTGCTAGAGATTGGCAGGGGGCCACAGATACGCAGTATTTT. Its translation is CSARDWQGATDTQYF.

Concerning this clonotype: A much larger clone lies a single base off, so this may be a read error. As the CDR3 is not closed by the conserved phenylalanine or tryptophan, this likely results from a read error. The V and J genes are TRBV29-1 and TRBJ2-1, with D uncertain. The germline CDR1 and CDR2 sequences are SQVTM and ANQGSEA. Trimming removed 6 bases from V and 5 bases from J, with 14 bases in between. This CDR3 is 13 amino acids long. Here the CDR3 reads CSVSGRWDNEQFV. Written as DNA, the CDR3 is TGCAGCGTGTCGGGTCGCTGGGACAATGAGCAGTTCGTC.

There are many counts of this clonotype. The genes are TRBV12-3 or TRBV12-4 and TRBJ2-1; D not resolved. Trimming stripped 6 bases from V and 6 bases from J, with 6 bases between. The CDR3 is 11 residues long. CDR3 region: CASRLSNEQFF. The CDR3 nucleotides read TGTGCCAGCAGACTTAGCAATGAGCAGTTCTTC.

The chain combines TRBV7-9 with TRBJ1-3, with D perhaps matching TRBD1 (6 bases). CDR3 length: 16 residues. Trimming took 6 bases from V and 0 from J, leaving 15 bases between them. Looked up from germline, CDR1 is SEHNR and CDR2 is FQNEAQ (reference sequence). CDR3 DNA: TGTGCCAGCAGAGTAAGGGGGGCAACCTCTGGAAACACCATATATTTT. Its translation: CASRVRGATSGNTIYF. Variable domain in full (rest from reference TRBV7-9 and TRBJ1-3): DTGVSQNPRHKITKRGQNVTFRCDPISEHNRLYWYRQTLGQGPEFLTYFQNEAQLEKSRLLSDRFSAERPKGSFSTLEIQRTEQGDSAMYLCASRVRGATSGNTIYFGEGSWLTVV.

The sample holds a few counts of this clonotype. V usage is TRBV7-9 and J usage is TRBJ2-1; the D is unclear. The V end lost 4 bases, the J end lost 4 bases, and 5 bases lay between the germline ends. Germline values: CDR1 SEHNR, CDR2 FQNEAQ (reference sequence). The CDR3 length is 12 residues. CDR3 sequence reads: CASSSVYNEQFF. The CDR3 DNA sequence: TGTGCCAGCAGCTCCGTGTACAATGAGCAGTTCTTC. Full variable domain (rest looked up from reference TRBV7-9 and TRBJ2-1): DTGVSQNPRHKITKRGQNVTFRCDPISEHNRLYWYRQTLGQGPEFLTYFQNEAQLEKSRLLSDRFSAERPKGSFSTLEIQRTEQGDSAMYLCASSSVYNEQFFGPGTRLTVL.

V and J are TRBV30 and TRBJ2-3; no clear D. Deletions cut 0 bases from V and 3 bases from J, with 10 bases between. CDR3 length equals 14 residues. Germline CDR1 reads GTSNPN; CDR2 reads SVGIG (reference sequence). The CDR3 bases are TGTGCCTGGAGTGTAACGGGCCCAACAGATACGCAGTATTTT. Translated, it gives CAWSVTGPTDTQYF.

This clonotype appeared a few times. The rearrangement links TRBV27 to TRBJ1-6; a possible D gene is TRBD1 (5 bases). The V gene lost 5 bases and the J gene lost 8 bases, with 16 bases spanning the gap. This CDR3 is 15 amino acids long. Germline V CDR1 and CDR2: MNHEY, SMNVEV (reference sequence). The CDR3 region is CASSLRPGRDSPLHF. The CDR3 DNA reads TGTGCCAGCAGTCTCCGGCCGGGGCGGGATTCACCCCTCCACTTT.

This clonotype was seen at least ten times. The chain couples TRBV29-1 to TRBJ2-1; 9 bases line up with TRBD1. The V gene end was trimmed by 3 bases and the J gene end by 9 bases; junction bases not matched to a gene: 6. Germline CDR1 reads SQVTM; CDR2 reads ANQGSEA. The CDR3 has 13 residues. The CDR3 protein is CSVEGTGRGEQFF. In DNA form, the CDR3 reads TGCAGCGTTGAGGGGACAGGGAGAGGTGAGCAGTTCTTC.

The rearrangement uses TRBV7-2 and TRBJ2-3, with 14 bases aligning to TRBD2. Germline assignment: CDR1 SGHTA and CDR2 FQGNSA. The CDR3 contains 16 residues. V gave up 5 bases and J gave up 8 bases; unmatched junction bases: 9. CDR3 sequence reads: CASSPGLAGGRGTQYF. In DNA, the CDR3 is TGTGCCAGCAGCCCAGGACTAGCGGGGGGACGGGGTACGCAGTATTTT. The full variable domain, its missing parts supplied by reference TRBV7-2 and TRBJ2-3, is GAGVSQSPSNKVTEKGKDVELRCDPISGHTALYWYRQSLGQGLEFLIYFQGNSAPDKSGLPSDRFSAERTGGSVSTLTIQRTQQEDSAVYLCASSPGLAGGRGTQYFGPGTRLTVL.

CDR3 protein: CAISESGQSNEKLFF. The DNA for the CDR3 is TGTGCCATCAGTGAGTCGGGACAGAGTAATGAAAAACTGTTTTTT. This chain links TRBV10-3 with TRBJ1-4, with 7 bases that match TRBD1. Germline CDR1 is ENHRY and CDR2 is SYGVKD. Trimming removed 0 bases from V and 4 bases from J; junction bases left unmatched: 2. This CDR3 is 15 amino acids long.

There are a few counts of this clonotype. The chain is built from TRBV11-3 and TRBJ1-1, with a weak D call TRBD1 (6 bases). Trimming removed 4 bases at V and 4 bases at J, with 19 bases between. This CDR3 has 16 amino acids. Germline V lookup: CDR1 SGHNT, CDR2 YENEEA. The CDR3 region is CASSYRKQGGVTEAFF. DNA of the CDR3: TGTGCCAGCAGCTACCGGAAACAGGGAGGTGTCACTGAAGCTTTCTTT.

The chain recombines TRBV7-2 with TRBJ1-5; TRBD1 might be the D (5 bases). This CDR3 is 13 amino acids long. CDR1 is SGHTA and CDR2 is FQGNSA in the germline V gene. V was trimmed by 5 bases and J by 5 bases, leaving 10 bases between them. Here the CDR3 reads CASSRGGYQPQHF. The CDR3 coding sequence is TGTGCCAGCAGCCGTGGGGGTTATCAGCCCCAGCATTTT.

This clonotype has a handful of counts. This chain connects TRBV7-8 to TRBJ1-1, with D uncertain. CDR3 length: 15 residues. CDR1 is SGHVS, CDR2 FQNEAQ, per germline. Trimming stripped 1 base from V and 1 base from J, with 10 bases between. The DNA for the CDR3 is TGTGCCAGCAGCTTAGGCGTCAGGTCGAACACTGAAGCTTTCTTT. Translated: CASSLGVRSNTEAFF. The complete variable domain, with remaining parts taken from reference TRBV7-8 and TRBJ1-1, reads GAGVSQSPRYKVAKRGQDVALRCDPISGHVSLFWYQQALGQGPEFLTYFQNEAQLDKSGLPSDRFFAERPEGSVSTLKIQRTQQEDSAVYLCASSLGVRSNTEAFFGQGTRLTVV.